This T cell receptor beta chain was identified in a study of immune evolution from preneoplasia to lung adenocarcinoma. This CDR3 has 14 residues. The germline CDR1 and CDR2 sequences are SEHNR and FQNEAQ (reference sequence). V gave up 2 bases and J gave up 4 bases; unmatched junction bases: 2. Clones were read by immunoSEQ multiplex PCR, and TCRdb kept only the in-frame ones, dropping some. The repertoire consists of roughly 4,200 clones, with around 82% occurring once and the leading ten covering 14%. Input material: FFPE invasive lung adenocarcinoma tissue. This TCR derives from a person aged 65 to 85 with invasive lung adenocarcinoma. Some clones in this sample may be carry-over from other donors' samples. The genes are TRBV7-9 and TRBJ1-1, with 9 bases identical to TRBD1. Written as DNA, the CDR3 is TGTGCCAGCAGCTTACCGGGACAGGGCACTGAAGCTTTCTTT. Translation gives CASSLPGQGTEAFF.